This T cell receptor beta chain stems from a study of shared clonotypes between healthy human individuals. Study-level results: The generation probabilities recorded for non-shared clonotypes fell below those of clonotypes shared by all four donors.

This clone was picked up one time. Its antigen is unidentified. Terminally differentiated effector memory CD45RA+ cells were excluded by CCR7 positive selection of CD45RO-negative cells. Here immunoSEQ multiplex PCR was the method, and the copy in TCRdb shows in-frame clones only, minus some. The sample records roughly 590,000 clones, 95% to 96% being singletons. Sequencing was carried out using naive CD8+ T cells sorted from blood. This TCR was recovered from a woman aged 30 to 39 in good health.

This CDR3 reads CASSTGIHSGANVLTF. The DNA of the CDR3 is TGTGCCAGCAGTACAGGGATCCACTCTGGGGCCAACGTCCTGACTTTC. The chain carries TRBV27 and TRBJ2-6, with D perhaps matching TRBD1 (6 bases). The length of the CDR3 is 16 residues. Deletions cut 5 bases from V and 0 bases from J, with 11 bases between. The germline V gene has CDR1 MNHEY and CDR2 SMNVEV (reference sequence).